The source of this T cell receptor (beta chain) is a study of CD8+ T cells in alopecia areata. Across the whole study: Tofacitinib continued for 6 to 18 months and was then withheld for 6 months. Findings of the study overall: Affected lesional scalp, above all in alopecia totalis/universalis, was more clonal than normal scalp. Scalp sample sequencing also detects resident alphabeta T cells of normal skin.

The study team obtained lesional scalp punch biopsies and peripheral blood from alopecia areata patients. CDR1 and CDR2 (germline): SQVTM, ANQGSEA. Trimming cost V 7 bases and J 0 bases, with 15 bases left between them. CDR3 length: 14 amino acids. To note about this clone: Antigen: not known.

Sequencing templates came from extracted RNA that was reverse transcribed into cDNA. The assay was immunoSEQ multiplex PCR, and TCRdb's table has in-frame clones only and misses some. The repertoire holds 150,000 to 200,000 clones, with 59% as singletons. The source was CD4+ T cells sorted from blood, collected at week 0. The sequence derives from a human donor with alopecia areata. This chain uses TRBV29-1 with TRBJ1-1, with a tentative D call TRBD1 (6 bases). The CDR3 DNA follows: TGCAGCGGAAAACAGGGAGGAATGAACACTGAAGCTTTCTTT. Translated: CSGKQGGMNTEAFF.